This TCR beta chain stems from a study of cytomegalovirus exposure and HLA in healthy donors. The study's findings and limits: Several top significant clusters appeared, in a later analysis, to be linked to common viral pathogens.

A word on this clone: What it binds is not known.

PCR used 60 Vbeta primers and 13 Jbeta primers. The table came from immunoSEQ multiplex PCR; TCRdb's copy has only in-frame clones and leaves some out. Of 74,000 or so clones in the sample, around 80% were seen once. Trimming left V 6 bases short and J 3 bases short, with 2 bases between. The germline V gene has CDR1 MRHNA and CDR2 SNTAGT. This CDR3 contains 10 residues. The clonotype originates from a man in his forties or fifties in good health and CMV-seropositive. The chain carries TRBV6-4 and TRBJ2-5, with no clear D. The sample comprised PBMCs. The CDR3 loop reads CASSEETQYF. The CDR3 region has the DNA TGTGCCAGCAGCGAAGAGACCCAGTACTTC.